The sequence of this T cell receptor (beta chain) was determined in a study of shared clonotypes between healthy human individuals (dated by TCRdb to the early 2020s). Background on the whole study: The cohort comprised a couple of women and a few men aged 18 to 49 years. For each donor, CD4 naive and CD4 memory were each given three plates, CD8 naive was given two plates, and CD8 memory was given one plate. To estimate repertoire size and how much clonotypes are shared between individuals, the study performed deep sequencing of blood TCR repertoires from roughly five healthy adults. To increase sequencing depth and limit assay-specific biases, different laboratories used diverse techniques to prepare libraries and sequence TCR repertoires. Each donor's leukapheresis produced roughly between roughly 0.94 and 9.5 billion PBMCs. Results and caveats for the whole study, not just this receptor: Across a few donors, around 5.4% of naive CD4, over 3% of naive CD8, around 2.5% of memory CD4, and under 0.45% of memory CD8 clonotypes were shared. Because the study included only a small number of donors, the genetic and exposure-history diversity represented was limited. Sampling was restricted to blood, and TCR repertoires in tissue are likely to differ from TCR repertoires in blood. Estimated clonotype richness was generally larger for naive than for memory subsets. Compared with non-shared clonotypes, clonotypes shared by all four sorted-subset donors had higher generation probabilities. Incomplete sequencing was indicated by rarefaction of sorted-subset datasets, despite the large sequencing depth. Pairwise subsampling indicated that sequencing depth was expected to affect the degree of clonotype sharing among donors.

Donors were healthy HIV-negative adults with no recently reported acute infections or vaccinations. Every donor was a Caucasian adult residing in Nashville, Tennessee, USA. Magnetic negative selection was used to enrich CD4+ T cells, after which naive cells were positively selected on CD45RA and the negative fraction became the memory subset. Blood was obtained by leukapheresis, after which PBMCs were separated by Ficoll-Histopaque density gradient centrifugation and cryopreserved in liquid nitrogen vapor phase. Analytical flow cytometry was used to check the purity and quantity of each magnetically sorted T cell population. Genomic DNA was isolated from each sorted fraction and quantified by UV absorbance on a Nanodrop 2000c. This clone has a single count. What this receptor recognizes is not known. It has no much larger one-base neighbor in the sample; base qualities were not kept. V is shortened by 10 bases, J by 6 bases, and the region joining them spans 13 bases. Including the terminal cysteine and phenylalanine, the CDR3 comprises 12 residues. Only the CDR3 DNA stays, 36 bases, in frame from base 1. CDR1 is given as MNHNS and CDR2 as SASEGT, both from the germline V gene.

Using the deep immunoSEQ assay, multiplex PCR amplified TCR CDR3 regions from genomic DNA. Extracted genomic DNA from each cell subset was distributed evenly across all wells of several immunoSEQ 96-well plates, and each plate was treated as a replicate. For sorted subsets, about 200 ng genomic DNA, equal to 25,000 to 35,000 T cell genomes, was loaded into each replicate PCR. Purified libraries were quantified with a Qubit 3.0 fluorometer, sized on a Bioanalyzer 2100, and re-quantified with the KAPA Library Quantification kit. A separate single-read 150-cycle Illumina NextSeq 550 flow cell was used to sequence each immunoSEQ 96-well plate. Concerning the study's data processing: Because the immunoSEQ output held only junctional sequences and lacked quality scores, the filtering could not match the filtering applied to full-length reads. To assign V/J genes and CDR3, sequences were annotated against IMGT germline references using PyIR, a Python wrapper for IgBLAST v1.9. Reads were removed for weak V/J assignments (E-value above 1e-6), missing CDR3, stop codons, out-of-frame junctions, or ambiguous translated residues. V3J clonotypes were defined by identical inferred V gene, J gene, and CDR3 amino acid sequence. Percentage overlap between repertoires was calculated by dividing the number of shared unique clonotypes by the size of the smaller repertoire. Richness of each repertoire was evaluated using RTK rarefaction, the Chao1 estimator, and Recon v2.1 estimates of unobserved clonotypes. Generation probabilities for all TCRbeta clonotypes obtained by the gDNA method from a handful of donors were computed using OLGA. Held by TCRdb, this immuneACCESS table contains in-frame sequences only and omits some clones. Under half of the omission traces to an unresolved V gene where checked; the cause of the rest is unknown. D and trimming come from the DNA, and the V and J calls and clone size come from that table. This sample holds 2 million to 2.5 million clones; almost 96% were observed only once. Jointly, the top ten make up roughly 0.13% of the sample.

This clonotype was obtained from a man aged 18 to 30 in good health. Sequenced input: naive CD4+ T cells sorted from blood. Per the publication, the cell subset or site label means: CD45RA+ positively selected. The V and J genes are TRBV6-1 and TRBJ2-4; the D gene cannot be named for sure. The DNA sequence is TGTGCCACCCACATTGGGGTAAACATTCAGTACTTC. It translates as CATHIGVNIQYF.